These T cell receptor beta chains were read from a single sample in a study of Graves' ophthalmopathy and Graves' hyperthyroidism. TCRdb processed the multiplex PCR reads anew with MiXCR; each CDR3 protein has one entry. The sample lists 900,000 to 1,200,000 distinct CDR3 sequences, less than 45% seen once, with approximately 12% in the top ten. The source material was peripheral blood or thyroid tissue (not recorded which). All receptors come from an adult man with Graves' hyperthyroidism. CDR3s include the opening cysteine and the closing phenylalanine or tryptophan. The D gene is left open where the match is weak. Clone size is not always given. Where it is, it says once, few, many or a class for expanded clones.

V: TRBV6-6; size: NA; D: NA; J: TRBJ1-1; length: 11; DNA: TGTGCCAGCAGTTACTCCCCGGGAGCTTTCTTT; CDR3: CASSYSPGAFF
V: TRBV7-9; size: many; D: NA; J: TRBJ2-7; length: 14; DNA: TGTGCCAGCCGGCCGTCCGGGGGAACTCCCGAGCAGTACTTC; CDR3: CASRPSGGTPEQYF
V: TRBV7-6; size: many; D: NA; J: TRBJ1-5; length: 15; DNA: TGTGCCAGCAGCTTAGGGTCGGCAGCTAATCAGCCCCAGCATTTT; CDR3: CASSLGSAANQPQHF
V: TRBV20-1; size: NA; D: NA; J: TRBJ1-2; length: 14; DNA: TGCAGTGCTAGAGACTTTGGTGCCGGCCGTGGCTACACCTTC; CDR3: CSARDFGAGRGYTF
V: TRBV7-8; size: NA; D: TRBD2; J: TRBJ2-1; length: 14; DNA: TGTGCCAGCAGCTTGACTAGCGCCGTTGGGGAGCAGTTCTTC; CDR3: CASSLTSAVGEQFF
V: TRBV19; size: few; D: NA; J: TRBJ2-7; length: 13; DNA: TGTGCCAGTAAGGAGACAGGCTCCTACGAGCAGTACTTC; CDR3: CASKETGSYEQYF
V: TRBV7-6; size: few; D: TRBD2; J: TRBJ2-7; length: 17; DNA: TGTGCCAGCAGCTTAGACTTGGGAACTAGCGGGAGGGGTGAGCAGTACTTC; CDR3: CASSLDLGTSGRGEQYF
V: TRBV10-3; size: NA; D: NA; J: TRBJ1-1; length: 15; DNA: TGTGCCATCAGCGACTCCCGGATCATGAACACTGAAGCTTTCTTT; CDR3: CAISDSRIMNTEAFF
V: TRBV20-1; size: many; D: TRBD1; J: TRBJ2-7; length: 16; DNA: TGCAGTGCTAGGGGGCGGGGGACAGGGCCACCTGGCGAGCAGTACTTC; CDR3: CSARGRGTGPPGEQYF
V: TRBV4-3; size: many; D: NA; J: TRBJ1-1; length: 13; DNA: TGCGCCAGCAGCCCCAGGCAGTATACTGAAGCTTTCTTT; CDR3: CASSPRQYTEAFF
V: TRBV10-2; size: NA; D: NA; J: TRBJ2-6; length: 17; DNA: TGCGCCAGCAGTCAAAACAGGGGACTAACTGGGGCCAACGTCCTGACTTTC; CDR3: CASSQNRGLTGANVLTF
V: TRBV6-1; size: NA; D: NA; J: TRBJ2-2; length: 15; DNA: TGTGCCAGCAGTCTCCGGACCAGCAGGACCGGGGAGCTGTTTTTT; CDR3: CASSLRTSRTGELFF
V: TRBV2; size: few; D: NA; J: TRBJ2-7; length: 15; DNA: TGTGCCAGCCTTCTTTGGGCGTCGCAGCACTACGAGCAGTACTTC; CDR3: CASLLWASQHYEQYF
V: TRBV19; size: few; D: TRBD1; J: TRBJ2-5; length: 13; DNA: TGTGCCAGTAGTTCAGGGGGCGTTGAGACTCAGTACTTC; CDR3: CASSSGGVETQYF
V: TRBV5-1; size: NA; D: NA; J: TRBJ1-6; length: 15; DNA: TGCGCCAGCAGCCTGCAAGGGGTTTCAGATTCACCCCTCCACTTT; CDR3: CASSLQGVSDSPLHF
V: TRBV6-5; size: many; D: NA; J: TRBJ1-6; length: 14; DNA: TGTGCCAGCAGTGACCAGGGGCCGCAATCACCCCTCCACTTT; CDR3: CASSDQGPQSPLHF
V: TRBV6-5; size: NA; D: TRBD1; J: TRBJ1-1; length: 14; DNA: TGTGCCAGCAGAAACAGGGGAGTGAACACTGAAGCTTTCTTT; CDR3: CASRNRGVNTEAFF
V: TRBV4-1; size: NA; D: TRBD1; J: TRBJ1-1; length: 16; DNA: TGCGCCAGCAGCCAAGAAGAGACAGGGAGGGTCACTGAAGCTTTCTTT; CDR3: CASSQEETGRVTEAFF
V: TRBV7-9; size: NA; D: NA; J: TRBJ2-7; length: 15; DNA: TGTGCCAGCAGCCAAGATCTTGTCAGCAACCACGAGCAGTACTTC; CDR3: CASSQDLVSNHEQYF
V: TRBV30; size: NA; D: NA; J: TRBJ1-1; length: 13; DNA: TGTGCCTGGAGTCCCCGGACCCGTTCCGGAGCTTTCTTT; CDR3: CAWSPRTRSGAFF
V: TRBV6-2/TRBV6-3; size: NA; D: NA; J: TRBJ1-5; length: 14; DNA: TGTGCCAGCAGTTATTGGGGGGCGGTTCAGCCCCAGCATTTT; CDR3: CASSYWGAVQPQHF
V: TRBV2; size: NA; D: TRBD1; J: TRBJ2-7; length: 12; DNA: TGTGCCGGCACGGGCAGGGGGTTCGAGCAGTACTTC; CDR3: CAGTGRGFEQYF
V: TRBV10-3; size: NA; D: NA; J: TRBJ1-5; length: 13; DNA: TGTGCCAGCGGGCACCGTAGCAATCAGCCCCAGCATTTT; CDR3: CASGHRSNQPQHF
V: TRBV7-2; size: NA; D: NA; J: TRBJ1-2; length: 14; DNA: TGTGCCAGCAGCTTAAGGGACCCCGAGGAAGGCTACACCTTC; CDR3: CASSLRDPEEGYTF
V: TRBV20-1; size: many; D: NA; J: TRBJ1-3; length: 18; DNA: TGCAGTGCTAGACCGGAAGCCAGCCGGGACGGCTCTGGAAACACCATATATTTT; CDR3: CSARPEASRDGSGNTIYF
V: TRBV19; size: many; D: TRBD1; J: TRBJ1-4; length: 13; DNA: TGTGCCAGTACGGACAGGGATTATGAAAAACTGTTTTTT; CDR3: CASTDRDYEKLFF
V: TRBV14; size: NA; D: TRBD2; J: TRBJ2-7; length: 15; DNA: TGTGCCAGCAGCGTGACGGGACTAAATCTGGGCGAGCAGTACTTC; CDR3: CASSVTGLNLGEQYF
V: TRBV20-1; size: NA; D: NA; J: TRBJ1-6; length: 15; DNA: TGCAGTGCTCGGGCGACAGGCTCCTATAATTCACCCCTCCACTTT; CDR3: CSARATGSYNSPLHF
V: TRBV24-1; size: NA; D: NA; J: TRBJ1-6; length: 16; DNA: TGTGCCACCAGTGCTAGAGATTTGCGCTCTAATTCACCCCTCCACTTT; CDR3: CATSARDLRSNSPLHF